This TCR beta chain is from a study of T cell responses to AZD1222 COVID-19 vaccine. Overall study results and limits: Baseline seropositives among AZD1222 recipients totaled only six or seven.

Per germline, CDR1 MNHNY and CDR2 SVGAGI (reference sequence). The V and J ends lost 0 bases and 4 bases respectively, with 7 bases between them. This CDR3 has 14 amino acids. With regard to this clone: The antigen remains undetermined.

The data were produced by immunoSEQ multiplex PCR, yet TCRdb's version contains in-frame clones alone and is incomplete. The sample yields about 150,000 clones, 80% to 90% seen once. Sequencing used peripheral blood, obtained on day 0 of AZD1222 vaccination. The sequence was collected from an adult in good health. The chain joins TRBV6-6 to TRBJ2-1; a possible D gene is TRBD1 (5 bases). CDR3 nucleotides: TGTGCCAGCAGTTACTCAGGGGAATACAATGAGCAGTTCTTC. Translation gives CASSYSGEYNEQFF.